The rows below give T cell receptor beta chains drawn from one sample of a study of shared clonotypes between healthy human individuals. TCRdb's copy holds only in-frame clones and misses some; the assay was immunoSEQ multiplex PCR. The table includes 2 million to 2.5 million clones, 95% detected once. The material sequenced was naive CD4+ T cells sorted from blood. The receptors derive from a man between 18 and 35 years old in good health. Both conserved end residues are part of each CDR3. A D gene is named only where the DNA matches it firmly. Part of the rows lack a size; the others show once, few, many or a class for expanded clones.

v_gene	d_gene	j_gene	abundance	CDR3aa	CDR3nt
TRBV19	NA	TRBJ1-3	NA	CASSRGVRGNTIYF	TGTGCCAGTAGTCGAGGCGTCCGAGGGAACACCATATATTTT
TRBV30	NA	TRBJ1-5	once	CAWRARLNQPQHF	TGTGCCTGGAGGGCCAGACTCAATCAGCCCCAGCATTTT
TRBV19	TRBD1	TRBJ1-6	once	CASLGQYNSPLHF	TGTGCCAGTCTGGGACAGTATAATTCACCCCTCCACTTT
TRBV15	TRBD2	TRBJ2-2	NA	CATSRWPDPSGRNTGELFF	TGTGCCACCAGCAGATGGCCGGATCCTAGCGGACGGAACACCGGGGAGCTGTTTTTT
TRBV6-6	TRBD1	TRBJ2-7	NA	CASSPRQGAHEQYF	TGTGCCAGCAGCCCTCGACAGGGGGCCCACGAGCAGTACTTC
TRBV9	NA	TRBJ1-4	NA	CASSPEGIKLFF	TGTGCCAGCAGCCCTGAGGGAATAAAACTGTTTTTT
TRBV6-6	NA	TRBJ1-1	NA	CASSYSEENTEAFF	TGTGCCAGCAGTTACTCGGAGGAAAACACTGAAGCTTTCTTT
TRBV6-5	NA	TRBJ2-2	NA	CASSYVGTWTTGELFF	TGTGCCAGCAGTTACGTCGGGACTTGGACAACCGGGGAGCTGTTTTTT
TRBV25-1	NA	TRBJ1-2	NA	CASSESQLYGYTF	TGTGCCAGCAGTGAATCCCAACTGTATGGCTACACCTTC
TRBV2	NA	TRBJ2-7	NA	CASSEGIYEQYF	TGTGCCAGCAGTGAAGGTATCTACGAGCAGTACTTC
TRBV11-2	TRBD1	TRBJ1-3	NA	CASSLSGQGHGNTIYF	TGTGCCAGCAGCTTATCGGGACAGGGGCACGGAAACACCATATATTTT
TRBV28	NA	TRBJ1-3	NA	CASSLQDYGNTIYF	TGTGCCAGCAGTTTACAAGACTATGGAAACACCATATATTTT
TRBV5-7	NA	TRBJ2-5	NA	CASSLRDSGTHPEKTQYF	TGTGCCAGCAGCTTGAGGGACTCCGGGACACACCCCGAGAAGACCCAGTACTTC
TRBV7-2	NA	TRBJ2-4	NA	CASSTERSGSIQYF	TGTGCCAGCAGCACTGAAAGGTCGGGTAGCATTCAGTACTTC
TRBV15	NA	TRBJ1-4	NA	CATSRASTVSNEKLFF	TGTGCCACCAGCAGAGCCTCGACAGTCTCTAATGAAAAACTGTTTTTT
TRBV2	NA	TRBJ1-5	NA	CASSFTIPNQPQHF	TGTGCCAGCAGTTTCACGATCCCCAATCAGCCCCAGCATTTT
TRBV11-2	TRBD2	TRBJ2-7	NA	CASSLDSGKSYEQYF	TGTGCCAGCAGCTTAGATAGCGGGAAGTCCTACGAGCAGTACTTC
TRBV30	TRBD1	TRBJ2-5	NA	CAWSPKQTGGQETQYF	TGTGCCTGGAGTCCCAAACAGACAGGGGGCCAAGAGACCCAGTACTTC
TRBV6-5	NA	TRBJ2-2	NA	CASRPDAGELFF	TGTGCCAGCAGACCCGACGCCGGGGAGCTGTTTTTT
TRBV5-4	TRBD2	TRBJ2-1	NA	CASSSIAGVQNEQFF	TGTGCCAGCAGCTCTATAGCGGGAGTACAGAATGAGCAGTTCTTC
TRBV7-2	NA	TRBJ1-2	NA	CASSLGSGANYGYTF	TGTGCCAGCAGCTTAGGATCAGGGGCCAACTATGGCTACACCTTC
TRBV11-2	TRBD1	TRBJ2-3	NA	CASTPRRTGLGDTQYF	TGTGCCAGCACCCCGCGCAGGACAGGGTTGGGAGATACGCAGTATTTT
TRBV6-1	NA	TRBJ1-6	NA	CASSERDMHWGFPSPLHF	TGTGCCAGCAGTGAAAGGGACATGCACTGGGGATTCCCTTCACCCCTCCACTTT
TRBV5-6	NA	TRBJ1-2	NA	CASSLGWTAGDGYTF	TGTGCCAGCAGCCTAGGTTGGACAGCCGGCGATGGCTACACCTTC
TRBV27	NA	TRBJ2-2	NA	CASSSGFTGELFF	TGTGCCAGCAGTTCCGGATTCACCGGGGAGCTGTTTTTT
TRBV4-1	NA	TRBJ2-5	NA	CASSRQPEETQYF	TGCGCCAGCAGCCGACAGCCGGAAGAGACCCAGTACTTC
TRBV10-3	NA	TRBJ2-2	NA	CASRRGHPNTGELFF	TGTGCCAGCAGAAGAGGACATCCGAACACCGGGGAGCTGTTTTTT
TRBV9	NA	TRBJ2-1	once	CASSGAPQSNEQFF	TGTGCCAGCAGCGGGGCGCCCCAAAGCAATGAGCAGTTCTTC
TRBV18	TRBD1	TRBJ2-1	NA	CASSNSRYSGTGVNEQFF	TGTGCCAGCTCAAATTCACGTTATTCCGGGACAGGAGTCAATGAGCAGTTCTTC
TRBV5-4	NA	TRBJ2-7	NA	CASSLGPAGQYEQYF	TGTGCCAGCAGCTTGGGTCCGGCAGGGCAGTACGAGCAGTACTTC
TRBV10-1	NA	TRBJ2-3	NA	CASSELATDTQYF	TGCGCCAGCAGCGAACTAGCTACAGATACGCAGTATTTT
TRBV5-1	TRBD2	TRBJ2-5	NA	CASSSIAGGQETQYF	TGCGCCAGCAGCTCTATAGCGGGGGGCCAAGAGACCCAGTACTTC
TRBV9	TRBD2	TRBJ2-1	NA	CASSPREGVYNEQFF	TGTGCCAGCAGCCCAAGGGAGGGAGTGTACAATGAGCAGTTCTTC
TRBV4-1	NA	TRBJ2-2	NA	CASSQGSRSNPTGELFF	TGCGCCAGCAGCCAAGGTTCCAGGTCAAATCCCACCGGGGAGCTGTTTTTT
TRBV4-1	TRBD2	TRBJ2-1	NA	CASSQDIGGRSNNEQFF	TGCGCCAGCAGCCAAGATATAGGCGGGAGGTCAAACAATGAGCAGTTCTTC
TRBV5-4	NA	TRBJ2-3	once	CASSLEVTTTDTQYF	TGTGCCAGCAGCTTGGAGGTGACGACCACAGATACGCAGTATTTC
TRBV10-1	NA	TRBJ2-2	NA	CASSESVAGHTGELFF	TGCGCCAGCAGTGAGTCGGTAGCAGGGCACACCGGGGAGCTGTTTTTT
TRBV6-8	NA	TRBJ1-2	NA	CASSHLLIYGYTF	TGTGCCAGCAGCCACCTACTGATCTATGGCTACACCTTC
TRBV28	NA	TRBJ1-2	NA	CASSPPASNYGYTF	TGTGCCAGCAGTCCCCCCGCAAGTAACTATGGCTACACCTTC
TRBV27	TRBD2	TRBJ2-1	NA	CASSSGLAGGFTYNEQFF	TGTGCCAGCAGTTCCGGACTAGCGGGGGGGTTTACCTACAATGAGCAGTTCTTC
TRBV5-6	TRBD2	TRBJ2-7	NA	CASSWFPSGKSYEQYF	TGTGCCAGCAGCTGGTTCCCCAGCGGGAAGTCCTACGAGCAGTACTTC
TRBV9	TRBD2	TRBJ2-3	once	CASSVTSGSTDTQYF	TGTGCCAGCAGCGTCACTAGCGGAAGCACAGATACGCAGTATTTT
TRBV9	TRBD1	TRBJ1-1	NA	CASSALPDRADRNTEAFF	TGTGCCAGCAGCGCCCTCCCGGACAGGGCGGACCGGAACACTGAAGCTTTCTTT
TRBV5-1	NA	TRBJ2-7	NA	CASSAGHPTYEQYF	TGCGCCAGCAGCGCGGGACACCCTACCTACGAGCAGTACTTC
TRBV12-5	NA	TRBJ2-6	NA	CASGLDPKTGSGSKAGANVLTF	TGTGCTAGTGGTTTGGACCCAAAGACAGGCAGTGGAAGTAAAGCTGGGGCCAACGTCCTGACTTTC
TRBV10-2	NA	TRBJ1-2	NA	CASSEGYGYTF	TGCGCCAGCAGTGAGGGCTATGGCTACACCTTC
TRBV11-3	TRBD2	TRBJ2-3	NA	CASSLISGGSTDTQYF	TGTGCCAGCAGCTTAATAAGCGGGGGTAGCACAGATACGCAGTATTTT
TRBV5-4	TRBD1	TRBJ2-3	once	CASSGQVTDTQYF	TGTGCCAGCAGCGGACAGGTCACAGATACGCAGTATTTT
TRBV27	NA	TRBJ2-5	NA	CASSFSPPYQETQYF	TGTGCCAGCAGTTTTTCCCCTCCCTACCAAGAGACCCAGTACTTC
TRBV7-3	NA	TRBJ2-2	NA	CASSFSPGQANTGELFF	TGTGCCAGCAGTTTTAGTCCGGGACAAGCGAACACCGGGGAGCTGTTTTTT
TRBV5-1	TRBD1	TRBJ1-1	NA	CASSSDRGGLNTEAFF	TGCGCCAGCAGCTCGGACAGGGGGGGCCTGAACACTGAAGCTTTCTTT
TRBV25-1	NA	TRBJ2-7	NA	CASSESGTYEQYF	TGTGCCAGCAGTGAATCGGGTACCTACGAGCAGTACTTC
TRBV7-9	NA	TRBJ2-7	once	CASSTGLYEQYF	TGTGCCAGCAGTACAGGGTTGTACGAGCAGTACTTC
TRBV4-3	NA	TRBJ1-1	NA	CASSQAVQGLTEAFF	TGCGCCAGCAGCCAGGCCGTACAGGGACTCACTGAAGCTTTCTTT
TRBV30	NA	TRBJ1-1	NA	CAWIVSGVNTEAFF	TGTGCCTGGATAGTCAGTGGGGTAAACACTGAAGCTTTCTTT